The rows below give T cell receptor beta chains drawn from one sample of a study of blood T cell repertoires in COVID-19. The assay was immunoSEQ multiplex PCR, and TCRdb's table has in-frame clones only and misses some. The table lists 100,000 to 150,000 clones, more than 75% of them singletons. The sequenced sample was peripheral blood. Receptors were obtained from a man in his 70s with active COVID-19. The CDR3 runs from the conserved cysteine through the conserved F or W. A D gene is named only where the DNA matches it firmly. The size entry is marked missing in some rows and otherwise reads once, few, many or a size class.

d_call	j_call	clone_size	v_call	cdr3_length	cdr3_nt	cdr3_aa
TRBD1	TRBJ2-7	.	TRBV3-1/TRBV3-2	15	TGTGCCAGCAGCAATACAGGGGACCTCTCCTACGAGCAGTACTTC	CASSNTGDLSYEQYF
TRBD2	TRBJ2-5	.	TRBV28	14	TGTGCCAGCAGCCAGACTAGCACCGTCCCGACCCAGTACTTC	CASSQTSTVPTQYF
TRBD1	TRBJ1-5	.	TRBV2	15	TGTGCCAGCAGTGAAGAAACAGGGGCTAATCAGCCCCAGCATTTT	CASSEETGANQPQHF
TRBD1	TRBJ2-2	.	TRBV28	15	TGTGCCAGCAGGTCCGGGACAGGGCACACCGGGGAGCTGTTTTTT	CASRSGTGHTGELFF
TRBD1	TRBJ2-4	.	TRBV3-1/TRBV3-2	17	TGTGCCAGCAGCCATAGACAGGGGGTAGGGTCCAAAAACATTCAGTACTTC	CASSHRQGVGSKNIQYF
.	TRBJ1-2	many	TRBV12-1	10	TGTGCCAGCAGCTTTAGCGGCTACACCTTC	CASSFSGYTF
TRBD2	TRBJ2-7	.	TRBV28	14	TGTGCCAGCAGTTTGGGACTACCTCGCTACGAGCAGTACTTC	CASSLGLPRYEQYF
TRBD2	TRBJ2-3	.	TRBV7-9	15	TGTGCCAGCAGTAAGCGGGAGGGCCCCACAGATACGCAGTATTTT	CASSKREGPTDTQYF
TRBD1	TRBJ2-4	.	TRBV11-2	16	TGTGCCAGCAGCCCGGGGACAGTGCTAGCCAAAAACATTCAGTACTTC	CASSPGTVLAKNIQYF
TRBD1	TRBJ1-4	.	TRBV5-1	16	TGCGCCAGCAGCTTGGGGACAGGGGGCGTCGGTGAAAAACTGTTTTTT	CASSLGTGGVGEKLFF
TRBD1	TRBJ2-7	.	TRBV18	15	TGTGCCAGCTCGCAGGGACAGCAAAGCTCCTACGAGCAGTACTTC	CASSQGQQSSYEQYF
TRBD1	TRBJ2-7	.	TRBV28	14	TGTGCCATTACCGGGACAGGGGGGTCCTACGAGCAGTACTTC	CAITGTGGSYEQYF
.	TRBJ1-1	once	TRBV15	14	TGTGCCACCAGCAGAGATCGAGGGGACAAGGTAGCTTTCTTT	CATSRDRGDKVAFF
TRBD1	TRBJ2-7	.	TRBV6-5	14	TGTGCCAGCAGTTCCGGACAGGGCATCTATGAGCAGTACTTC	CASSSGQGIYEQYF
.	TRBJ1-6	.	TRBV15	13	TGTGCCACCTCCAGGGGAAATAATTCACCCCTCCACTTT	CATSRGNNSPLHF
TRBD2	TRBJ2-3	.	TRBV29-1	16	TGCAGCGTTGAAGCCCCCTTGGCGGGAGGGCCAGATACGCAGTATTTT	CSVEAPLAGGPDTQYF
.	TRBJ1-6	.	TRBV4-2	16	TGTGCCAGCAGCCAAACGGGAGGGGAATATAATTCACCCCTCCACTTT	CASSQTGGEYNSPLHF
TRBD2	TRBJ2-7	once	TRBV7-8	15	TGTGCCAGCAGCGAGGGACTAGCGGGATACTACGAGCAGTACTTC	CASSEGLAGYYEQYF
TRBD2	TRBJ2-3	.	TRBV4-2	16	TGTGCCAGCAGCCAAGGTTACGGGAGGGGCACAGATACGCAGTATTTT	CASSQGYGRGTDTQYF
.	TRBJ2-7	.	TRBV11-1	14	TGTGCCAGCAGCTTAGATCTCGAGCCCTACGAGCAGTACTTC	CASSLDLEPYEQYF
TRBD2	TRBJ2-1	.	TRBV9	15	TGTGCCAGCAGCGCGAGCGGGAGTACCTACAATGAGCAGTTCTTC	CASSASGSTYNEQFF
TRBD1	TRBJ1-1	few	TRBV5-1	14	TGCGCCAGCAGCTATTCCGGGACAGGGTCTGAAGCTTTCTTT	CASSYSGTGSEAFF
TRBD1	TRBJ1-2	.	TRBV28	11	TGTGCCAGCAGTTCCAGGGGGGGCTACACCTTC	CASSSRGGYTF
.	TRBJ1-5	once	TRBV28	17	TGTGCCAGCAGTTTGGGGACGGGGGTGAGGAGCAATCAGCCCCAGCATTTT	CASSLGTGVRSNQPQHF
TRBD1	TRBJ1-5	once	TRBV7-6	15	TGTGCCAGCAGCCCGGGTACAGGGGGCACTCAGCCCCAGCATTTT	CASSPGTGGTQPQHF